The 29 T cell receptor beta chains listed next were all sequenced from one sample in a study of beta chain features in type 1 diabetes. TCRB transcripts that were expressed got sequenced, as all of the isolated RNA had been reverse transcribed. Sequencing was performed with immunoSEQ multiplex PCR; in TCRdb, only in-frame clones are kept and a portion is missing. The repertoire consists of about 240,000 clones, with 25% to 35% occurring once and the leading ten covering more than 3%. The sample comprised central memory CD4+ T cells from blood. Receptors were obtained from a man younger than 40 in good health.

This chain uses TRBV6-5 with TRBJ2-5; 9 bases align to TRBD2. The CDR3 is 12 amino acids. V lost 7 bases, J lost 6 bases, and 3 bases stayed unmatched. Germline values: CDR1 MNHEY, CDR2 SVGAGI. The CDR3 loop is CASISGSQTQYF. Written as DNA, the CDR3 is TGTGCCAGCATTAGCGGGAGTCAGACCCAGTACTTC.

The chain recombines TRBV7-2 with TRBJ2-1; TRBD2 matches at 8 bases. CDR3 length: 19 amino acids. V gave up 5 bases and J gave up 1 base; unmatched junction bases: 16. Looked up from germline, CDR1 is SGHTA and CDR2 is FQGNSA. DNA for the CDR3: TGTGCCAGCAGCCCTCCGGTCAGCGGGAGCTTCGGATCCTACAATGAGCAGTTCTTC. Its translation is CASSPPVSGSFGSYNEQFF.

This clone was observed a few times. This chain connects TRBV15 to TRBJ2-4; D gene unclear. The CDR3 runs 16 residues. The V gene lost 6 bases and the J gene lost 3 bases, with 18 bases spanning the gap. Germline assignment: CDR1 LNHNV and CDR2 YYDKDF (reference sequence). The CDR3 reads CATRPKWSEVKNIQYF. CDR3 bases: TGTGCCACCAGGCCTAAATGGTCGGAAGTCAAAAACATTCAGTACTTC.

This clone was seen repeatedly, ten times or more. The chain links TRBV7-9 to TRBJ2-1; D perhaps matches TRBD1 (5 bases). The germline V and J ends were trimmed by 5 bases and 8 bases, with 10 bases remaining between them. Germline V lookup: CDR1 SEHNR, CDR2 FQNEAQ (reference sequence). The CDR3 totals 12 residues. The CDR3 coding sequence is TGTGCCAGCAGCCCCGACAGCCATGAGCAGTTCTTC. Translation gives CASSPDSHEQFF.

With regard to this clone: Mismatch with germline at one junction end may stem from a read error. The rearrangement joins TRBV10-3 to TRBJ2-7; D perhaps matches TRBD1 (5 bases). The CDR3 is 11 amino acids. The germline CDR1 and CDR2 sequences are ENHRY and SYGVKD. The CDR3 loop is CAISEGASPSF. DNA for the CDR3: TGTGCCATCAGTGAAGGGGCCTCCCCGAGCTTC.

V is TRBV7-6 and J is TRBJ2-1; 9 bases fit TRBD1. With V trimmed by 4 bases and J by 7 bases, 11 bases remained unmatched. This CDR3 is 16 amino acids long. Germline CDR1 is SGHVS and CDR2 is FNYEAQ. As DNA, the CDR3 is TGTGCCAGCAGCTCCCGCCGGGACAGGGTGGCAAATGAGCAGTTCTTC. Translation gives CASSSRRDRVANEQFF.

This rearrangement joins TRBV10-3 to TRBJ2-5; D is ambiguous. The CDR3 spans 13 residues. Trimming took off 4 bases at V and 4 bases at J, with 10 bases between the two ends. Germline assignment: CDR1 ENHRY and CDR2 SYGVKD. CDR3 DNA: TGTGCCATCAGTGGCGGTCCGGGAGAGACCCAGTACTTC. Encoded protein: CAISGGPGETQYF.

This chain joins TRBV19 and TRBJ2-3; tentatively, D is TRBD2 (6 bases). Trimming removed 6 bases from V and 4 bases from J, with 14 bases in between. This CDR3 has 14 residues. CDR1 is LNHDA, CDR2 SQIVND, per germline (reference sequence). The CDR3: CASREGPEADTQYF. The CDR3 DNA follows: TGTGCCAGTAGGGAGGGTCCAGAGGCAGATACGCAGTATTTT.

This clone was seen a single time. The CDR3 reads CAWSALGQPQHF. DNA for the CDR3: TGTGCCTGGAGTGCCCTGGGTCAGCCCCAGCATTTT. The chain carries TRBV30 and TRBJ1-5; no clear D. Trimming shortened V by 1 base and J by 6 bases, and 7 bases separated the two germline ends. The length of the CDR3 is 12 residues. Germline CDR1 is GTSNPN and CDR2 is SVGIG (reference sequence).

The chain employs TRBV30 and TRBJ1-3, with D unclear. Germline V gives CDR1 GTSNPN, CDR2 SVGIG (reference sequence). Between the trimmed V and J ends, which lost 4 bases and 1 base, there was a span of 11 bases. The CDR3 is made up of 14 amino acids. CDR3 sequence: CAWTTGVSGNTIYF. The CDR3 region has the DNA TGTGCCTGGACCACCGGGGTTTCTGGAAACACCATATATTTT.

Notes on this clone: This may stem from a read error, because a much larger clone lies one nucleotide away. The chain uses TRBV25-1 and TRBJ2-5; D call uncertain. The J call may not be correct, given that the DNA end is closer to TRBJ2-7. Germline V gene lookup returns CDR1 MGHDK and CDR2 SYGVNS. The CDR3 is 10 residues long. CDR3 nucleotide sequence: TGTGCCAGCAGTCACTACGAGCAGTACTTC. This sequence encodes CASSHYEQYF.

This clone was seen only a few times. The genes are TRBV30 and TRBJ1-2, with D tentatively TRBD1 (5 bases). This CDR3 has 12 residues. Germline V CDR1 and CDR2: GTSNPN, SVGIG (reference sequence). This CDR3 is CAGADLGYGYTF. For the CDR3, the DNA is TGTGCTGGGGCCGACCTCGGCTATGGCTACACCTTC.

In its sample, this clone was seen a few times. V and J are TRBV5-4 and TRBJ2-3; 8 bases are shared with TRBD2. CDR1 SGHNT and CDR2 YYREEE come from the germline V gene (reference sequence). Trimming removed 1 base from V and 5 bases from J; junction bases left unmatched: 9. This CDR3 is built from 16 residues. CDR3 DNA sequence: TGTGCCAGCAGCTTGCCCACTAGCGGCGTGGGAGATACGCAGTATTTT. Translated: CASSLPTSGVGDTQYF.

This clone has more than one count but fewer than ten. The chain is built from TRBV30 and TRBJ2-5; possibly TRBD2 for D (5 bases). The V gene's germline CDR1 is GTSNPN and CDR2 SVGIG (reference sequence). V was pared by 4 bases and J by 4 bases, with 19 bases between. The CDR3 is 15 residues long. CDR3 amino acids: CAWTYGSGLGETQYF. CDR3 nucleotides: TGTGCCTGGACCTATGGGTCGGGGTTAGGAGAGACCCAGTACTTC.

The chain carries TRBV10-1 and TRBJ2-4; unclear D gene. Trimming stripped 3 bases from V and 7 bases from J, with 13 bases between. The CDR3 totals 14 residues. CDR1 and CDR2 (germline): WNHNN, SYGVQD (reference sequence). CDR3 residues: CASSEKSPRNIQYF. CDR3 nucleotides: TGCGCCAGCAGTGAAAAGTCGCCCAGGAACATTCAGTACTTC.

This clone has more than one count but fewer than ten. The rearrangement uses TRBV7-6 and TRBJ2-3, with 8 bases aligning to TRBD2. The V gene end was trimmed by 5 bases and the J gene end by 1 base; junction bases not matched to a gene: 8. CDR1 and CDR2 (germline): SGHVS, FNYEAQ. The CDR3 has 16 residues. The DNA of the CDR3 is TGTGCCAGCAGCCTCCGGGGAGCGGGAGGCACAGATACGCAGTATTTT. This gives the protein CASSLRGAGGTDTQYF.

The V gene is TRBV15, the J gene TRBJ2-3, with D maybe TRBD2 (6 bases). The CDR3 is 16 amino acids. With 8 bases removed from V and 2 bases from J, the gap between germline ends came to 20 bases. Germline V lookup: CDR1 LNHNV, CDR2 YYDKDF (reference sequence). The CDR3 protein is CATAPPGGVTTDTQYF. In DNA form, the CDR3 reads TGTGCCACCGCACCCCCGGGCGGGGTGACCACAGATACGCAGTATTTT.

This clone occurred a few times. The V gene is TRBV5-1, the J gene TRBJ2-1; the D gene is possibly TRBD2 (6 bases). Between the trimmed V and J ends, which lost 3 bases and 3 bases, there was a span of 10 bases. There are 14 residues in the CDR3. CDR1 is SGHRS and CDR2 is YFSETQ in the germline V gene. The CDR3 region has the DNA TGCGCCAGCAGCTGGGGGGATGGCTACAATGAGCAGTTCTTC. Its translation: CASSWGDGYNEQFF.

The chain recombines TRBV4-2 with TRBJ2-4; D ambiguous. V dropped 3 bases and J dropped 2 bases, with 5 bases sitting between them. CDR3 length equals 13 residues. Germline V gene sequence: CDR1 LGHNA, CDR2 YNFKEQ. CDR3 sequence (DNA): TGTGCCAGCAGCCAGACCTCCAAAAACATTCAGTACTTC. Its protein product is CASSQTSKNIQYF.

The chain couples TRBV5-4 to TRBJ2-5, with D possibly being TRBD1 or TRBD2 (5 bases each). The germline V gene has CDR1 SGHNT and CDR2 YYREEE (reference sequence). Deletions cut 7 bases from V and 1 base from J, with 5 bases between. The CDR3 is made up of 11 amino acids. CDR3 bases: TGTGCCAGCGGGACCCAAGAGACCCAGTACTTC. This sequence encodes CASGTQETQYF.

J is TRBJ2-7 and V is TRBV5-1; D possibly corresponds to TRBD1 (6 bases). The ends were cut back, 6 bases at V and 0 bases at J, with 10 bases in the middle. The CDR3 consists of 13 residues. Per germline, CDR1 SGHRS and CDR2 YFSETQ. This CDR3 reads CASTRDNSYEQYF. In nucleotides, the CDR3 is TGCGCCAGCACCCGGGACAACTCCTACGAGCAGTACTTC.

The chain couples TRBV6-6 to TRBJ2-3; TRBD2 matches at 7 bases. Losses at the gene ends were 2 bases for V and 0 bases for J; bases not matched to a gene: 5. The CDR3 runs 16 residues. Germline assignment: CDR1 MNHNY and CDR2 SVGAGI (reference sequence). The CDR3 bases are TGTGCCAGCAGTTACGGTCGGGGGGTTAGCACAGATACGCAGTATTTT. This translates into CASSYGRGVSTDTQYF.

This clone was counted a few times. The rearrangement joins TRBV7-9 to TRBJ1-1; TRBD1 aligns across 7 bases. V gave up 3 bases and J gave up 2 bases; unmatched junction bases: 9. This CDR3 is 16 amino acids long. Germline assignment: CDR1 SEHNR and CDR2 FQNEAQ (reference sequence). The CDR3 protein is CASSFRQGWGNTEAFF. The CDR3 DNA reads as TGTGCCAGCAGCTTCCGACAGGGATGGGGCAACACTGAAGCTTTCTTT.

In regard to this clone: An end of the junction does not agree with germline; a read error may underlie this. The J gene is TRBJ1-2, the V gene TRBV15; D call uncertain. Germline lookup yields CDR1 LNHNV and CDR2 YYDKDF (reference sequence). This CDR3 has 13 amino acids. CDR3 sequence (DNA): TGTGCCACCAGCAGAGATCCCCCCTATGGCTGCACCTTC. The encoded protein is CATSRDPPYGCTF.

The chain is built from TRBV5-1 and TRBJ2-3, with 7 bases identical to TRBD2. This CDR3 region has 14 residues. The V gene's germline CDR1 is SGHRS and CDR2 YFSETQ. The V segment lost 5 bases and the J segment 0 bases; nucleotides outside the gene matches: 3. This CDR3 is CASRREYSTDTQYF. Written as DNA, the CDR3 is TGCGCCAGCAGGCGGGAGTATAGCACAGATACGCAGTATTTT.

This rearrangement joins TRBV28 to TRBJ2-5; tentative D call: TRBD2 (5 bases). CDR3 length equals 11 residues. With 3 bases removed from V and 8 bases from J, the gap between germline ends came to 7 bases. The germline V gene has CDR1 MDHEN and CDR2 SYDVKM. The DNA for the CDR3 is TGTGCCAGCAGTTTGGACTTTACCCAGTACTTC. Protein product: CASSLDFTQYF.

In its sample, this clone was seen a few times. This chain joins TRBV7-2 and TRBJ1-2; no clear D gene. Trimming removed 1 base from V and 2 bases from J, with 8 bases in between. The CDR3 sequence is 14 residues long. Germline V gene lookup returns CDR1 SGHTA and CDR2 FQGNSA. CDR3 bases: TGTGCCAGCAGCTTAGGGGGAAGAAACTATGGCTACACCTTC. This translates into CASSLGGRNYGYTF. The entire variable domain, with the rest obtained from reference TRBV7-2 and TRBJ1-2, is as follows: GAGVSQSPSNKVTEKGKDVELRCDPISGHTALYWYRQSLGQGLEFLIYFQGNSAPDKSGLPSDRFSAERTGGSVSTLTIQRTQQEDSAVYLCASSLGGRNYGYTFGSGTRLTVV.

Written as DNA, the CDR3 is TGTGCCAGCAGTGCCGGGACTAGCGGGAGTGATGAGCAGTTCTTC. It codes for CASSAGTSGSDEQFF. The chain combines TRBV2 with TRBJ2-1, with TRBD2 identical over 14 bases. Trimming cost V 4 bases and J 8 bases; bases outside gene matches: 4. Germline loops: CDR1 SNHLY, CDR2 FYNNEI. The CDR3 has 15 residues.

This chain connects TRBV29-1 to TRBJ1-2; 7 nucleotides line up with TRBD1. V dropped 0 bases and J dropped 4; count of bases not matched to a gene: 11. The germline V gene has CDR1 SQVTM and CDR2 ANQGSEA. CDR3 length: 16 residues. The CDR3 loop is CSVEDPLAQGPYGYTF. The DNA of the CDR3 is TGCAGCGTTGAAGATCCCCTCGCACAGGGGCCCTATGGCTACACCTTC.